This TCR beta chain was profiled in a study of Ad26.COV2.S vaccination and SARS-CoV-2 variants. As for treatment: about 20 received Ad26.COV2.S at low or high dose, single or two shots; about 5 received placebo; per-sample allocation not given. The investigators took samples on day 63 after the first vaccine or placebo injection. Expressing Wuhan-strain SARS-CoV-2 spike, an Ad26 vector served as the vaccine. Germline CDR1 reads MGHRA; CDR2 reads YSYEKL. The CDR3 has 14 residues. Details on this clone: One end of the junction is discordant with germline, which a read error may explain.

TCRdb keeps only in-frame clones here, not all; method: immunoSEQ multiplex PCR. Found here are fewer than 400,000 clones, approximately 91% of them singletons; the top ten hold roughly 3.5%. The sample consisted of peripheral blood, taken in a trial of Ad26.COV2.S vaccine versus placebo. The J gene is TRBJ1-2, the V gene TRBV4-1; D is unclear. The TCR sequence derives from a person between 18 and 59 years old who received the Ad26.COV2.S COVID-19 vaccine or a placebo. Here the CDR3 reads CASSQGGRDYDYTF. In DNA form, the CDR3 reads TGCGCCAGCAGCCAAGGGGGTAGAGACTATGACTACACCTTC.